These 26 T cell receptor beta chains were all obtained from the same sample, sequenced in a study of control samples from healthy donors and cancer patients. TCRdb's copy holds only in-frame clones and misses some; the assay was immunoSEQ multiplex PCR. This sample has approximately 160,000 clones, with 91% found just once. The sequenced sample was blood. The receptors were gathered from a woman between 40 and 50 years old in good health.

J is TRBJ2-2 and V is TRBV11-3; no firm D call. Trimming cost V 0 bases and J 1 base, with 6 bases left between them. This CDR3 has 15 residues. From germline, CDR1 is SGHNT and CDR2 YENEEA. CDR3 region: CASSLDLGNTGELFF. As DNA, the CDR3 is TGTGCCAGCAGCTTAGATCTGGGGAACACCGGGGAGCTGTTTTTT.

V gene TRBV2 combines with J gene TRBJ1-1, with D uncertain. This CDR3 spans 12 amino acids. Germline CDR1 and CDR2: SNHLY and FYNNEI. V was cut by 8 bases and J by 7 bases, with 14 bases left in between. The CDR3 protein is CASENEEDEAFF. CDR3 DNA: TGTGCCAGCGAAAATGAGGAGGATGAAGCTTTCTTT. The full variable domain, with the rest looked up from reference TRBV2 and TRBJ1-1, is EPEVTQTPSHQVTQMGQEVILRCVPISNHLYFYWYRQILGQKVEFLVSFYNNEISEKSEIFDDQFSVERPDGSNFTLKIRSTKLEDSAMYFCASENEEDEAFFGQGTRLTVV.

The CDR3 DNA reads as TGTGCCAGCAGCCCGACAGGGGTAAACACTGAAGCTTTCTTT. Translated, it gives CASSPTGVNTEAFF. The chain links TRBV7-9 to TRBJ1-1, with 8 bases fitting TRBD1. CDR1 and CDR2 (germline): SEHNR, FQNEAQ (reference sequence). V was pared by 5 bases and J by 2 bases, with 4 bases of the junction left unmatched. CDR3 length equals 14 residues.

The chain has TRBV6-6 and TRBJ2-7; D not certain. Germline V lookup: CDR1 MNHNY, CDR2 SVGAGI (reference sequence). V shed 3 bases and J shed 3 bases, with 9 bases lying between them. The CDR3 runs 13 residues. The CDR3 DNA is TGTGCCAGCAGTTATTCGCAAGTCTACGAGCAGTACTTC. Its translation is CASSYSQVYEQYF.

V usage is TRBV28 and J usage is TRBJ1-5, with D maybe TRBD1 (5 bases). This CDR3 has 16 residues. V gave up 2 bases and J gave up 4 bases, with 15 bases separating them. Germline V CDR1 and CDR2: MDHEN, SYDVKM. The CDR3, as DNA: TGTGCCAGCAGTTTAGGGGGGGTTGGAACAAATCAGCCCCAGCATTTT. Translation: CASSLGGVGTNQPQHF.

J is TRBJ1-1 and V is TRBV27, with D possibly TRBD1 on 6 matching bases. CDR1 MNHEY and CDR2 SMNVEV come from the germline V gene (reference sequence). The CDR3 has 14 residues. V was clipped by 4 bases and J by 7 bases, with 16 bases between them. CDR3: CASSSEQGWGEAFF. The CDR3 nucleotides are TGTGCCAGCAGTTCGGAACAGGGATGGGGTGAAGCTTTCTTT.

The J gene is TRBJ1-3, the V gene TRBV5-4; unclear D gene. With 1 base removed from V and 4 bases from J, the gap between germline ends came to 15 bases. CDR3 size: 16 residues. Germline assignment: CDR1 SGHNT and CDR2 YYREEE (reference sequence). CDR3 protein: CASSLHLDAQGNTIYF. In DNA form, the CDR3 reads TGTGCCAGCAGCTTGCATCTCGATGCACAGGGAAACACCATATATTTT.

V usage is TRBV7-8 and J usage is TRBJ2-2; D is uncertain. The V end lost 2 bases, the J end lost 3 bases, and 13 bases lay between the germline ends. Germline CDR1 reads SGHVS; CDR2 reads FQNEAQ. This CDR3 has 16 residues. In DNA form, the CDR3 reads TGTGCCAGCAGCTTAAGGTCCCTGAGTGACACCGGGGAGCTGTTTTTT. Translated: CASSLRSLSDTGELFF.

V usage is TRBV6-5 and J usage is TRBJ2-7, with 7 bases matching TRBD1. V lost 7 bases, J lost 0 bases, and 9 bases stayed unmatched. CDR1 is MNHEY, CDR2 SVGAGI, per germline. CDR3 length: 15 residues. CDR3 coding DNA: TGTGCCAGCAAGACGGGACAGCCACCCTCCTACGAGCAGTACTTC. The encoded protein is CASKTGQPPSYEQYF.

The V gene is TRBV6-6, the J gene TRBJ2-1, with D perhaps matching TRBD1 or TRBD2 (5 bases each). Germline loops: CDR1 MNHNY, CDR2 SVGAGI (reference sequence). V was trimmed by 4 bases and J by 5 bases, leaving 12 bases between them. The CDR3 runs to 14 residues. The CDR3 loop is CASSSRGSDNEQFF. The CDR3 DNA is TGTGCCAGCAGTTCAAGGGGTAGCGACAATGAGCAGTTCTTC.

This clone was seen a handful of times. V gene TRBV5-1 combines with J gene TRBJ1-6; possibly TRBD1 for D (6 bases). The germline V and J ends were trimmed by 4 bases and 8 bases, with 19 bases remaining between them. The CDR3 totals 16 residues. Germline loops: CDR1 SGHRS, CDR2 YFSETQ. The CDR3 reads CASSPGWGGKDSPLHF. CDR3 sequence (DNA): TGCGCCAGCAGCCCTGGATGGGGGGGCAAGGATTCACCCCTCCACTTT.

To note about this clone: The sample carries other DNA sequences with the same CDR3. This chain uses TRBV12-5 with TRBJ1-5; D remains unclear. Germline V gives CDR1 LGHNT, CDR2 FRNRAP. Trimming stripped 0 bases from V and 7 bases from J, with 1 base between. The CDR3 is 11 residues long. CDR3: CASGLVQPQHF. The CDR3 nucleotides read TGTGCTAGTGGTTTGGTACAGCCCCAGCATTTT. The full variable domain, its missing parts supplied by reference TRBV12-5 and TRBJ1-5, is DARVTQTPRHKVTEMGQEVTMRCQPILGHNTVFWYRQTMMQGLELLAYFRNRAPLDDSGMPKDRFSAEMPDATLATLKIQPSEPRDSAVYFCASGLVQPQHFGDGTRLSIL.

This rearrangement joins TRBV5-1 to TRBJ2-1, with a possible D match to TRBD1 (6 bases). In germline, CDR1 is SGHRS, CDR2 YFSETQ. The CDR3 is made up of 15 amino acids. V was clipped by 0 bases and J by 9 bases, with 16 bases between them. The CDR3 protein is CASSLVQGIGGEQFF. The CDR3 DNA is TGCGCCAGCAGCTTGGTACAGGGAATTGGTGGTGAGCAGTTCTTC.

This chain uses TRBV27 with TRBJ1-2, with TRBD1 matching over 9 bases. The CDR3 loop spans 12 amino acids. Trimming cost V 8 bases and J 3 bases; bases outside gene matches: 1. CDR1 and CDR2 (germline): MNHEY, SMNVEV (reference sequence). Here the CDR3 DNA reads TGTGCCAGCGGACAGGGGTACTATGGCTACACCTTC. It yields the protein CASGQGYYGYTF.

This clone was found a few times. J is TRBJ1-5 and V is TRBV25-1; perhaps TRBD1 as D (6 bases). Deletions cut 5 bases from V and 7 bases from J, with 18 bases between. Germline CDR1 is MGHDK and CDR2 is SYGVNS. The CDR3 length is 15 residues. CDR3 residues: CASSSYREVGQPQHF. The DNA of the CDR3 is TGTGCCAGCAGTTCCTACAGGGAGGTGGGACAGCCCCAGCATTTT. Full variable domain (remainder filled in from reference TRBV25-1 and TRBJ1-5): EADIYQTPRYLVIGTGKKITLECSQTMGHDKMYWYQQDPGMELHLIHYSYGVNSTEKGDLSSESTVSRIRTEHFPLTLESARPSHTSQYLCASSSYREVGQPQHFGDGTRLSIL.

The chain combines TRBV4-2 with TRBJ2-3; TRBD1 might be the D (6 bases). Germline CDR1 LGHNA, CDR2 YNFKEQ. This CDR3 comprises 18 residues. V was trimmed by 0 bases and J by 1 base, leaving 17 bases between them. The CDR3 DNA reads as TGTGCCAGCAGCCAAGAGGTCCAGGGGCGTTTCGGCACAGATACGCAGTATTTT. It encodes CASSQEVQGRFGTDTQYF.

V and J are TRBV6-5 and TRBJ1-4, with a possible D match to TRBD1 (5 bases). The CDR3 runs 14 residues. V dropped 2 bases and J dropped 8 bases, with 12 bases sitting between them. CDR1 is MNHEY, CDR2 SVGAGI, per germline. The CDR3 sequence is CASSYVAGREKLFF. Here the CDR3 DNA reads TGTGCCAGCAGTTACGTGGCAGGGAGAGAAAAACTGTTTTTT.

This chain connects TRBV7-9 to TRBJ2-5, with TRBD2 as a possible D gene (5 bases). The CDR3 runs to 14 residues. V lost 5 bases to trimming and J lost 5 bases, with 15 bases between them. CDR1 and CDR2 (germline): SEHNR, FQNEAQ (reference sequence). CDR3 in amino acids: CASSQTGSGETQYF. In DNA form, the CDR3 reads TGTGCCAGCAGCCAGACGGGGTCGGGGGAGACCCAGTACTTC.

This clone was found once. The chain joins TRBV5-1 to TRBJ2-5; D is unresolved. The CDR3 covers 11 residues. The germline V and J ends were trimmed by 5 bases and 2 bases, with 4 bases remaining between them. The V gene's germline CDR1 is SGHRS and CDR2 YFSETQ. CDR3 nucleotide sequence: TGCGCCAGCAGGGAACAAGAGACCCAGTACTTC. This sequence encodes CASREQETQYF.

The chain combines TRBV10-2 with TRBJ1-1; D unresolved. V dropped 3 bases and J dropped 1 base, with 9 bases sitting between them. From germline, CDR1 is WSHSY and CDR2 SAAADI. The CDR3 is made up of 14 amino acids. The CDR3 DNA follows: TGCGCCAGCAGTGAATGGGGTGCGAACACTGAAGCTTTCTTT. Amino acid sequence: CASSEWGANTEAFF.

This chain connects TRBV13 to TRBJ1-1; 7 positions agree with TRBD1. The V segment lost 6 bases and the J segment 1 base; nucleotides outside the gene matches: 5. Per germline, CDR1 PRHDT and CDR2 FYEKMQ (reference sequence). CDR3 length: 14 amino acids. CDR3 loop: CASSRGQRNTEAFF. The CDR3, as DNA: TGTGCCAGCAGTCGGGGACAGAGGAACACTGAAGCTTTCTTT. The entire variable domain, with the rest obtained from reference TRBV13 and TRBJ1-1, is as follows: AAGVIQSPRHLIKEKRETATLKCYPIPRHDTVYWYQQGPGQDPQFLISFYEKMQSDKGSIPDRFSAQQFSDYHSELNMSSLELGDSALYFCASSRGQRNTEAFFGQGTRLTVV.

This chain uses TRBV27 with TRBJ1-2; perhaps TRBD1 as D (5 bases). The germline CDR1 and CDR2 sequences are MNHEY and SMNVEV (reference sequence). There are 16 residues in the CDR3. The V and J ends lost 8 bases and 6 bases respectively, with 25 bases between them. The DNA for the CDR3 is TGTGCCAGCGGGACCCCGCCAGACCGAGGGCGGAATGGCTACACCTTC. It yields the protein CASGTPPDRGRNGYTF.

V usage is TRBV10-2 and J usage is TRBJ2-6, with D hard to call. Germline CDR1 and CDR2: WSHSY and SAAADI. The germline V and J ends were trimmed by 3 bases and 1 base, with 4 bases remaining between them. The CDR3 totals 14 residues. Written as DNA, the CDR3 is TGCGCCAGCAGTGAAGGGTCTGGGGCCAACGTCCTGACTTTC. Protein product: CASSEGSGANVLTF.

This clone was seen a single time. The chain recombines TRBV20-1 with TRBJ2-1; D is unresolved. CDR3 length equals 11 residues. Germline V gives CDR1 DFQATT, CDR2 SNEGSKA (reference sequence). Trimming cost V 0 bases and J 15 bases, with 12 bases left between them. CDR3 residues: CSARDGPDAFF. The CDR3 bases are TGCAGTGCTAGAGATGGGCCAGATGCGTTCTTC.

The V and J genes are TRBV3-1 (or the pseudogene TRBV3-2) and TRBJ2-1; the D is unclear. The germline CDR1 and CDR2 sequences are LGHDT and YNNKEL (reference sequence). Trimming removed 4 bases at V and 9 bases at J, with 10 bases between. The CDR3 is made up of 12 amino acids. Here the CDR3 reads CASSPMGREQFF. The CDR3 DNA reads TGTGCCAGCAGCCCCATGGGCCGTGAGCAGTTCTTC.

The V call is TRBV10-3, the J call TRBJ2-3; the D gene is possibly TRBD2 (6 bases). With 3 bases removed from V and 0 bases from J, the gap between germline ends came to 10 bases. The CDR3 is 15 amino acids. Germline V CDR1 and CDR2: ENHRY, SYGVKD. Here the CDR3 DNA reads TGTGCCATCAGTGACCCGGGGGAGAGCACAGATACGCAGTATTTT. Encoded protein: CAISDPGESTDTQYF.